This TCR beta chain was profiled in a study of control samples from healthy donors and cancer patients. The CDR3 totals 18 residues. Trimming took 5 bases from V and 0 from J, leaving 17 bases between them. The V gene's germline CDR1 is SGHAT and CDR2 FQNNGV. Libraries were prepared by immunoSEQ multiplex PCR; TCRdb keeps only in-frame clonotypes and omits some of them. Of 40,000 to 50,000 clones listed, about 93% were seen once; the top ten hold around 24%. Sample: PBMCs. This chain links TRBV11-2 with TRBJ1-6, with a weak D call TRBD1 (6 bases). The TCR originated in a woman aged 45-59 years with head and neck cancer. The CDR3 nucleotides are TGTGCCAGCAGCCTCAGGGAGGGGGGAAGCTCCTATAATTCACCCCTCCACTTT. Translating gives CASSLREGGSSYNSPLHF.